This T cell receptor beta chain was documented in a study of blood T cell repertoires in COVID-19. The CDR3 is 15 amino acids. Germline CDR1 SGHNT, CDR2 YENEEA. The V segment lost 6 bases and the J segment 2 bases; nucleotides outside the gene matches: 8. Some clones are missing from TCRdb's copy, which holds only in-frame ones; the method was immunoSEQ multiplex PCR. There are about 300,000 clones in the sample; 65% to 90% occur only once, and around 4.6% lies in the top ten. The sample comprised PBMCs or T cells enriched from blood (not recorded which). V is TRBV11-3 and J is TRBJ2-5; 8 bases agree with TRBD2. The receptor was derived from a man aged 25 to 45 who had recovered from COVID-19. CDR3 sequence: CASRRISGGQETQYF. The CDR3 DNA reads as TGTGCCAGCAGAAGAATCTCGGGAGGGCAAGAGACCCAGTACTTC.